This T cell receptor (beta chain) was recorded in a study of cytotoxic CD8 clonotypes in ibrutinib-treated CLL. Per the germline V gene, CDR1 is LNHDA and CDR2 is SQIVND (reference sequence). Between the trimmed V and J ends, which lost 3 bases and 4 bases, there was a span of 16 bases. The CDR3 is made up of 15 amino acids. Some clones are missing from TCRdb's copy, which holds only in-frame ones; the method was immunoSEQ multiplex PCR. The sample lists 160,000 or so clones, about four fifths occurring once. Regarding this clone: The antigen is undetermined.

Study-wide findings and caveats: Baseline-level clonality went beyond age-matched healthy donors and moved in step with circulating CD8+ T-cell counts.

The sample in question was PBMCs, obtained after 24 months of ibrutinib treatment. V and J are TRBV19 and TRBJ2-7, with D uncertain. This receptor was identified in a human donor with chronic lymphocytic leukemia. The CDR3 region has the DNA TGTGCCAGTAGTATCAGTCCTTCTCAGATTTACGAGCAGTACTTC. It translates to CASSISPSQIYEQYF.